Listed here is a single T cell receptor (beta chain). This clonotype showed up many times. No cognate antigen has been identified for it. No base qualities exist here, and no much larger clone lies one base off it. The entry originates in a study of spatial heterogeneity in lung cancer (dated by TCRdb to between 2018 and 2021). For the wider study: Beta-chain transcripts were consistently detected in greater numbers than alpha-chain transcripts, which likely reflected higher beta-chain transcript abundance. In the raw uncorrected reads, each unique combination of TCR and UMI appeared on average more than ten times. The study quantitatively compared TCR alpha and beta repertoires across multiple tumor regions, matched nontumor lung and blood in non-small cell lung cancer. TCR repertoire features were related to nonsynonymous mutation counts determined by whole-exome sequencing of tumor tissue. At surgery, both alpha and beta chains were TCR-sequenced in 200 to 250 tumor regions, about 64 matched nontumor lung samples and some 60 PBMC samples.

Library method: 5' RACE. TCRdb names NextSeq 500 as the instrument used. The TCR library protocol attached a unique molecular identifier to each TCR cDNA molecule to allow correction of PCR and sequencing errors. Concerning the study's data processing: TCR identification, UMI-based error correction and CDR3 extraction were performed with Decombinator tools. Expanded TCRs were defined as those above a frequency of 2 per 1,000, corresponding to the top 1% of the tumor frequency distribution. Rényi diversity was computed with the R vegan package after subsampling each repertoire 100 times to 5,000 TCRs. CDR3 similarity networks were constructed using string-kernel similarity of amino acid triplets, with links drawn between CDR3s whose pairwise similarity was above 0.82. TCRdb itself trimmed the public reads at Q25 with fastp, ran MiXCR and retained productive beta chains. Rows matching on CDR3 protein sequence are summarized as one entry with the most common DNA and genes. The V and J calls here are based on TCRdb, not the publication. Here the sample has under 75,000 distinct CDR3 sequences; 13% occur a single time. The ten largest clones capture approximately 7.2% of the sample.

Results and caveats for the whole study, not just this receptor: Additional single-cell paired TCR alpha and beta sequencing was considered necessary to confirm, at a functional level, the hypothesis that regional TCRs recognize regional mutations. Ubiquitous expanded tumor TCRs showed up in blood more often at tumor resection than at routine follow-up.

The sample's time point, from its label and the paper: sample taken at primary tumor resection. Without any cell sorting, TCR sequencing was performed on whole RNA extracted either from tumor and nontumor lung tissue or from cryopreserved PBMC samples. The donors were 65 to 90 patients from the lung TRACERx cohort who had early-stage, untreated non-small cell lung cancer. Patients were selected for TCR sequencing only if sufficient RNA was available from at least two tumor regions. The sequenced sample was PBMCs, obtained at surgery. This clonotype was sampled from a male donor with early-stage non-small cell lung cancer.

The CDR3: CASSLGGANTGELFF. The nucleotides are TGCGCCAGCAGCTTGGGAGGGGCCAACACCGGGGAGCTGTTTTTT. The chain was built from TRBV5-1 and TRBJ2-2; the D assignment is uncertain and may be TRBD1 or TRBD2, with 5 bases supporting each. From a lookup of the germline V gene, CDR1 and CDR2 are SGHRS and YFSETQ. The germline ends are 8 bases apart after V is trimmed by 0 bases and J by 2 bases. The CDR3 starts with the cysteine, ends with the phenylalanine, and has 15 residues. The retained sequence is limited to the CDR3, 45 bases, with the frame set at the first base.